The 27 T cell receptor beta chains below were found in one sample sequenced in a study of T cells in Graves' hyperthyroidism and ophthalmopathy. Using RNA transcripts as the source, TCR beta CDR3 regions were amplified. HTBI primers were the set used in a first-round RT-PCR of the TCR CDR3. Via MiXCR, TCRdb re-called the multiplex PCR reads, giving one row per CDR3 protein. The sample has 640,000 or so distinct CDR3 sequences; approximately 15% are singletons. Sequencing was done on a sample of blood. These receptors were obtained from a woman aged 40 to 50 with Graves' ophthalmopathy.

The chain is built from TRBV6-1 and TRBJ1-2, with 8 nucleotides matching TRBD1. Germline V CDR1 and CDR2: MNHNS, SASEGT. The CDR3 consists of 16 residues. Germline trimming cut 4 bases from V and 4 bases from J; bases unmatched to any gene: 11. The chain's CDR3 is CASSARRDRRIYGYTF. CDR3 sequence (DNA): TGTGCCAGCAGTGCCCGACGGGACAGGAGGATCTATGGCTACACCTTC.

V is TRBV3-1 and J is TRBJ2-7, with D possibly being TRBD1 or TRBD2 (6 bases each). The CDR3 length is 16 residues. V was trimmed by 4 bases and J by 4 bases, leaving 20 bases between them. Germline V gene sequence: CDR1 LGHDT, CDR2 YNNKEL (reference sequence). This chain's CDR3 is CASSPQGGQGWYEQYF. CDR3 sequence (DNA): TGTGCCAGCAGCCCACAAGGGGGGCAGGGTTGGTACGAGCAGTACTTC.

This clonotype was seen at least ten times. V is TRBV20-1 and J is TRBJ2-7; TRBD2 is a possible D gene (6 bases). The V end lost 5 bases, the J end lost 6 bases, and 11 bases lay between the germline ends. The CDR3 is 11 amino acids. Germline V CDR1 and CDR2: DFQATT, SNEGSKA (reference sequence). The CDR3 loop is CSAPRGGEQYF. The CDR3 coding sequence is TGCAGTGCTCCTAGGGGAGGCGAGCAGTACTTC.

This clonotype was observed at least ten times. The genes are TRBV28 and TRBJ2-7; 7 bases are a match to TRBD1. The J segment lost 2 bases and the V segment lost 4 bases, leaving 5 bases of the junction unmatched. Germline V CDR1 and CDR2: MDHEN, SYDVKM. The length of the CDR3 is 14 residues. The CDR3 spells CASSSGQFPYEQYF. CDR3 sequence (DNA): TGTGCCAGCAGTTCGGGACAGTTCCCCTACGAGCAGTACTTC.

This clonotype came up a few times. The chain combines TRBV6-5 with TRBJ2-5, with TRBD1 identical over 8 bases. This CDR3 comprises 16 residues. Trimming took 0 bases from V and 6 from J; bases not matched to a gene: 9. Germline values: CDR1 MNHEY, CDR2 SVGAGI. The CDR3 nucleotides read TGTGCCAGCAGTTACTCGTGGGCAGGGGGCGAAAAGACCCAGTACTTC. Its protein product is CASSYSWAGGEKTQYF.

This clonotype appeared many times. The chain recombines TRBV28 with TRBJ2-7; D is unclear. V was clipped by 6 bases and J by 6 bases, with 12 bases between them. Germline CDR1 is MDHEN and CDR2 is SYDVKM. The CDR3 has 12 amino acids. The CDR3 reads CASSGLMGEQYF. The DNA for the CDR3 is TGTGCCAGCAGCGGGCTTATGGGCGAGCAGTACTTC.

This clonotype was observed many times. The gene calls are TRBV14 and TRBJ1-1; D unclear. The germline gives CDR1 SGHDN, CDR2 FVKESK. This CDR3 is 13 amino acids long. The V gene lost 1 base and the J gene lost 0 bases, with 3 bases spanning the gap. The CDR3 bases are TGTGCCAGCAGCCAAGCACTGAACACTGAAGCTTTCTTT. It codes for CASSQALNTEAFF.

J is TRBJ2-7 and V is TRBV6-5; D is perhaps TRBD1 (8 bases). The germline V gene encodes CDR1 MNHEY and CDR2 SVGAGI. The V end lost 2 bases, the J end lost 3 bases, and 14 bases lay between the germline ends. The CDR3 length is 15 residues. The CDR3 DNA is TGTGCCAGCAGTTACAACAGGGGGGGATTCTACGAGCAGTACTTC. Translated, it gives CASSYNRGGFYEQYF.

This clonotype came up many times. The rearrangement uses TRBV28 and TRBJ2-5; 9 bases line up with TRBD1. Germline trimming cut 6 bases from V and 5 bases from J; bases unmatched to any gene: 10. This CDR3 spans 15 amino acids. The germline CDR1 and CDR2 sequences are MDHEN and SYDVKM. The CDR3 spells CASRPNRGPKETQYF. The CDR3 nucleotides are TGTGCCAGCAGGCCTAACAGGGGGCCGAAGGAGACCCAGTACTTC.

Ten or more counts support this clonotype. V is TRBV7-9 and J is TRBJ2-7, with 7 bases matching TRBD1. Germline loops: CDR1 SEHNR, CDR2 FQNEAQ (reference sequence). The CDR3 spans 14 residues. V dropped 5 bases and J dropped 2; count of bases not matched to a gene: 6. The chain's CDR3 is CASSPEGTAYEQYF. CDR3 nucleotide sequence: TGTGCCAGCAGCCCAGAGGGGACAGCCTACGAGCAGTACTTC.

This clonotype was observed at least ten times. The chain recombines TRBV27 with TRBJ2-5; 11 nucleotides align to TRBD2. CDR1 and CDR2 (germline): MNHEY, SMNVEV (reference sequence). Trimming cost V 1 base and J 1 base; bases outside gene matches: 5. There are 17 residues in the CDR3. The CDR3 bases are TGTGCCAGCAGTTTATTCCCGACTAGCGGGATCCAAGAGACCCAGTACTTC. As protein: CASSLFPTSGIQETQYF.

This clonotype was observed many times. V gene TRBV2 combines with J gene TRBJ1-2; D is unclear. V lost 5 bases and J 2 bases, leaving 12 bases between the germline ends. Germline V gene sequence: CDR1 SNHLY, CDR2 FYNNEI. The CDR3 consists of 14 residues. DNA for the CDR3: TGTGCCAGCAGTAAAGAGGATCAAAACTATGGCTACACCTTC. Translated: CASSKEDQNYGYTF. Full variable domain (rest looked up from reference TRBV2 and TRBJ1-2): EPEVTQTPSHQVTQMGQEVILRCVPISNHLYFYWYRQILGQKVEFLVSFYNNEISEKSEIFDDQFSVERPDGSNFTLKIRSTKLEDSAMYFCASSKEDQNYGYTFGSGTRLTVV.

This clonotype has a count of ten or more. The V call is TRBV29-1, the J call TRBJ2-2; perhaps TRBD2 as D (6 bases). Germline V gene sequence: CDR1 SQVTM, CDR2 ANQGSEA. This CDR3 has 12 amino acids. The CDR3 DNA reads TGCAGTGGGACTTCCGTTGGCGGGGAGCTGTTTTTT. Amino acid sequence: CSGTSVGGELFF.

This chain's CDR3 is CASGRQASNTGELFF. CDR3 DNA sequence: TGTGCCAGCGGCCGACAGGCCTCGAACACCGGGGAGCTGTTTTTT. V usage is TRBV3-1 and J usage is TRBJ2-2; D perhaps matches TRBD1 (6 bases). V gave up 8 bases and J gave up 0 bases, with 13 bases separating them. Germline CDR1 LGHDT, CDR2 YNNKEL (reference sequence). This CDR3 contains 15 residues.

With respect to this clonotype: Since a much larger clone is just one base distant, this may be a read error. J is TRBJ2-7 and V is TRBV6-1, with 8 bases aligning to TRBD2. V lost 1 base and J lost 5; bases outside the gene matches: 7. Germline V gene sequence: CDR1 MNHNS, CDR2 SASEGT. The CDR3 has 15 amino acids. In DNA form, the CDR3 reads TGTGCCAGCAGTGAAGGGACTAGCAGGAGCAACGAGCAGTACTTC. Translation gives CASSEGTSRSNEQYF.

This clonotype was detected many times. The rearrangement links TRBV6-2 or TRBV6-3 to TRBJ2-7, with 9 nucleotides matching TRBD2. V shed 8 bases and J 3 bases; nucleotides not matched to a gene: 11. Germline values: CDR1 MNHEY, CDR2 SVGEGT. The CDR3 consists of 15 residues. CDR3 sequence reads: CASALLSGSFYEQYF. In DNA form, the CDR3 reads TGTGCCAGCGCTTTACTTAGCGGGAGCTTCTACGAGCAGTACTTC.

This chain connects TRBV3-1 to TRBJ2-5; D may be TRBD1 (5 bases). The V end lost 5 bases, the J end lost 4 bases, and 14 bases lay between the germline ends. Germline V CDR1 and CDR2: LGHDT, YNNKEL (reference sequence). This CDR3 spans 14 amino acids. CDR3 nucleotide sequence: TGTGCCAGCAGCTCCATCGGTAGGGGAGAGACCCAGTACTTC. The encoded protein is CASSSIGRGETQYF.

CDR3 bases: TGTGCCAGCAGCCAACGACAGGGCAGGATGGGCACTGAAGCTTTCTTT. Protein sequence: CASSQRQGRMGTEAFF. The J gene is TRBJ1-1, the V gene TRBV14, with 7 bases identical to TRBD1. Per germline, CDR1 SGHDN and CDR2 FVKESK. This CDR3 has 16 amino acids. V was clipped by 2 bases and J by 4 bases; unmatched bases: 10. Supplemented by reference TRBV14 and TRBJ1-1, the full variable domain reads EAGVTQFPSHSVIEKGQTVTLRCDPISGHDNLYWYRRVMGKEIKFLLHFVKESKQDESGMPNNRFLAERTGGTYSTLKVQPAELEDSGVYFCASSQRQGRMGTEAFFGQGTRLTVV.

The gene calls are TRBV28 and TRBJ2-7; 8 bases align to TRBD1. Germline V CDR1 and CDR2: MDHEN, SYDVKM. This CDR3 region has 16 residues. Germline trimming cut 5 bases from V and 3 bases from J; bases unmatched to any gene: 12. The CDR3 is CASSLGLSGGGYEQYF. The CDR3 region has the DNA TGTGCCAGCAGTCTGGGGTTGTCAGGGGGCGGCTACGAGCAGTACTTC.

This clonotype was recorded at least ten times. This sequence joins TRBV5-1 and TRBJ2-2, with D perhaps TRBD2 (5 bases). The germline V and J ends were trimmed by 2 bases and 0 bases, with 8 bases remaining between them. Germline CDR1 reads SGHRS; CDR2 reads YFSETQ. The length of the CDR3 is 15 residues. This CDR3 reads CASSLADPNTGELFF. The DNA of the CDR3 is TGCGCCAGCAGCTTAGCGGACCCGAACACCGGGGAGCTGTTTTTT.

This clonotype was observed at least ten times. The chain joins TRBV7-2 to TRBJ2-7; D may be TRBD1 or TRBD2 (5 bases each). V dropped 3 bases and J dropped 1 base, with 16 bases sitting between them. The germline V gene has CDR1 SGHTA and CDR2 FQGNSA. The CDR3 covers 16 residues. CDR3 amino acids: CASSLARSEGSYEQYF. The CDR3 bases are TGTGCCAGCAGCTTGGCCCGCAGCGAGGGGTCCTACGAGCAGTACTTC.

The chain has TRBV28 and TRBJ1-2; D may be TRBD1 (5 bases). V lost 5 bases, J lost 8 bases, and 12 bases lay in between. CDR3 length: 12 amino acids. Germline V gene sequence: CDR1 MDHEN, CDR2 SYDVKM. The CDR3 here is CASSISRAGYTF. The CDR3 bases are TGTGCCAGCAGTATCTCCAGGGCCGGCTACACCTTC.

The J gene is TRBJ2-7, the V gene TRBV12-3 or TRBV12-4; 7 nucleotides agree with TRBD1. The CDR3 totals 14 residues. The junction had 7 bases not matched to a gene; V was cut back by 6 bases and J by 2 bases. The chain's CDR3 is CASSPKTGTYEQYF. CDR3 DNA: TGTGCCAGCAGCCCCAAGACAGGGACCTACGAGCAGTACTTC.

Details on this clonotype: A read error may be the cause here, since a much bigger clone is one base away. This sequence joins TRBV10-3 and TRBJ2-2; 7 positions match TRBD2. The CDR3 has 16 residues. Germline V gene data show CDR1 as ENHRY and CDR2 as SYGVKD. The CDR3 sequence: CAINRRGDSNTGDLFF. The CDR3 coding sequence is TGTGCCATCAACCGACGGGGGGATTCGAACACCGGGGATCTGTTTTTT.

This clonotype was seen many times. The chain carries TRBV12-3 or TRBV12-4 and TRBJ1-2; D is perhaps TRBD1 (6 bases). V was clipped by 3 bases and J by 8 bases, with 13 bases between them. The CDR3 totals 13 residues. For the CDR3, the DNA is TGTGCCAGCAGTTTCAGAATCAGGGGAGGCTACACCTTC. Translated, it gives CASSFRIRGGYTF.

This clonotype has ten or more counts. This chain joins TRBV6-2 or TRBV6-3 and TRBJ1-2; D is uncertain. Germline V gene sequence: CDR1 MNHEY, CDR2 SVGEGT. This CDR3 region has 12 residues. V lost 5 bases and J 5 bases, leaving 9 bases between the germline ends. The DNA for the CDR3 is TGTGCCAGCAGTGACACGGTATATGGCTACACCTTC. This encodes CASSDTVYGYTF.

This clonotype has at least ten counts. The rearrangement joins TRBV11-2 to TRBJ1-3, with D perhaps matching TRBD1 (5 bases). CDR1 SGHAT and CDR2 FQNNGV come from the germline V gene. CDR3 length: 17 residues. V gave up 1 base and J gave up 3 bases, with 16 bases separating them. CDR3 loop: CASSLVGLGLGGNTIYF. CDR3 sequence (DNA): TGTGCCAGCAGCTTAGTGGGATTGGGACTCGGTGGAAACACCATATATTTT.